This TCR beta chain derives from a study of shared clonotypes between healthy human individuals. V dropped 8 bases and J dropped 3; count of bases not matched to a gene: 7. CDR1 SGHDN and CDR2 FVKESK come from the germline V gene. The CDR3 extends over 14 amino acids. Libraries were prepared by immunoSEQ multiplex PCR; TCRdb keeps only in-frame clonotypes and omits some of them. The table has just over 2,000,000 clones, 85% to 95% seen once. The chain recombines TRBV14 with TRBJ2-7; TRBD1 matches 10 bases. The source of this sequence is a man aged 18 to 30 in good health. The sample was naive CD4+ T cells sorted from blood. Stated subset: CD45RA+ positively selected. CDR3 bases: TGTGCCAGCTCGGACAGGGGGGAATTCTACGAGCAGTACTTC. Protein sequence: CASSDRGEFYEQYF.